These T cell receptor beta chains were read from a single sample in a study of metastatic and nonmetastatic thyroid tumors. From the PCR reads, TCRdb re-called clones with MiXCR. The data show roughly 33,000 clones, with 18% seen just once and under 15% held by the top ten. The sample taken for sequencing was blood. These receptors were taken from a male donor with papillary thyroid cancer or a benign thyroid nodule (not recorded which). Some clones in this sample may be carry-over from other donors' samples. Both conserved end residues are part of each CDR3. The order of the fields is D gene, CDR3 length, J gene, clone size, V gene, CDR3 DNA, CDR3 protein. A D gene is named only where the DNA matches it firmly. Part of the rows lack a size; the others show once, few, many or a class for expanded clones.

.,16,TRBJ2-5,.,TRBV6-9,TGTGCCAGCAGTTATGACACTATCGGGAACCAAGAGACCCAGTACTTC,CASSYDTIGNQETQYF
.,15,TRBJ1-5,.,TRBV7-8,TGTGCCAGCAGTCTAGGGGGGGGCCGTGGGCAGCCCCAGCATTTT,CASSLGGGRGQPQHF
.,15,TRBJ2-6,many,TRBV25-1,TGTGCCAGCACAACCCGCCAGAACGGGGCCAACGTCCTGACTTTC,CASTTRQNGANVLTF
TRBD1,16,TRBJ2-7,many,TRBV4-3,TGCGCCAGCAGCCAAATTGGAGGGACAGGGGGCTACGAGCAGTACTTC,CASSQIGGTGGYEQYF
TRBD1,17,TRBJ1-5,many,TRBV6-5,TGTGCCAGCAGTTACGCCCGGGACAGAGTCAGCAATCAGCCCCAGCATTTT,CASSYARDRVSNQPQHF
.,15,TRBJ2-2,many,TRBV27,TGTGCCAGCTCTGTTGTCAGCGGAGTAAACGGGGAGCTGTTTTTT,CASSVVSGVNGELFF
.,15,TRBJ2-7,many,TRBV5-4,TGTGCCAGCAGCTTCGGCGGACTAAATGCCTACGAGCAGTACTTC,CASSFGGLNAYEQYF
.,16,TRBJ1-4,many,TRBV15,TGTGCCACCAGCAGAGAGATCAAGTCAACTAATGAAAAACTGTTTTTT,CATSREIKSTNEKLFF
.,16,TRBJ2-1,.,TRBV20-1,TGCAGTGCTAGCAAGCATTTGAGAACAGGGAGGAATGAGCAGTTCTTC,CSASKHLRTGRNEQFF
TRBD2,15,TRBJ2-1,many,TRBV18,TGTGCCAGCTCACCACAACTAGCGGGACCCAATGAGCAGTTCTTC,CASSPQLAGPNEQFF
.,13,TRBJ2-5,many,TRBV6-1,TGTGCCAGCACCAAAAGGGGGTCAGAGACCCAGTACTTC,CASTKRGSETQYF
TRBD2,16,TRBJ2-3,.,TRBV7-6,TGTGCCAGCATCTTAGCTGCGGGAGCTGGCACAGATACGCAGTATTTT,CASILAAGAGTDTQYF
TRBD1,17,TRBJ2-2,many,TRBV11-2,TGTGCCAGCAGCCGACGATTATGGGACAGGGGCATCGGGGAGCTGTTTTTT,CASSRRLWDRGIGELFF
.,15,TRBJ1-1,many,TRBV30,TGTGCCTGGAGTACACATAGGACAGTGAACACTGAAGCTTTCTTT,CAWSTHRTVNTEAFF
.,14,TRBJ1-5,medium-sized,TRBV6-1,TGTGCCAGCAGTGAACAGCCCGAGAATCAGCCCCAGCATTTT,CASSEQPENQPQHF
.,13,TRBJ2-2,many,TRBV19,TGTGCCAGTACTCCTGTGAACACCGGGGAGCTGTTTTTT,CASTPVNTGELFF
.,15,TRBJ1-3,many,TRBV10-2,TGCGCCAGCAGTGACAGAGGTTCTTCTGGAAACACCATATATTTT,CASSDRGSSGNTIYF